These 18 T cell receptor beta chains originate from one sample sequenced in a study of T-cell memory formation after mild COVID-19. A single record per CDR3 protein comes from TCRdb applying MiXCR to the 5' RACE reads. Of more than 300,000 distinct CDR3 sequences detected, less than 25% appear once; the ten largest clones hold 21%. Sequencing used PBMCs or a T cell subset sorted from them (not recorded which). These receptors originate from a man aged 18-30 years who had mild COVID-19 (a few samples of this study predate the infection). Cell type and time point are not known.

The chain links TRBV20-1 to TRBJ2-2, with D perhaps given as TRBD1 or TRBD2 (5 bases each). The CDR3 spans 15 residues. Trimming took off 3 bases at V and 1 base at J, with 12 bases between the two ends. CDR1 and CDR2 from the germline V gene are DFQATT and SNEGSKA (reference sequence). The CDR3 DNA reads TGCAGTGCTAGCGGGACGGAGATGAACACCGGGGAGCTGTTTTTT. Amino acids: CSASGTEMNTGELFF.

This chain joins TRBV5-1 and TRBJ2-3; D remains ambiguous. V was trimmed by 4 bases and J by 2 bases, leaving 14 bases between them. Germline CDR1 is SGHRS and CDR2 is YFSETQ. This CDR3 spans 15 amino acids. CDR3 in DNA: TGCGCCAGCAGCATCGACTCCGCATACACAGATACGCAGTATTTT. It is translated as CASSIDSAYTDTQYF. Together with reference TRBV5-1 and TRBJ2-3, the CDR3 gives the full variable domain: KAGVTQTPRYLIKTRGQQVTLSCSPISGHRSVSWYQQTPGQGLQFLFEYFSETQRNKGNFPGRFSGRQFSNSRSEMNVSTLELGDSALYLCASSIDSAYTDTQYFGPGTRLTVL.

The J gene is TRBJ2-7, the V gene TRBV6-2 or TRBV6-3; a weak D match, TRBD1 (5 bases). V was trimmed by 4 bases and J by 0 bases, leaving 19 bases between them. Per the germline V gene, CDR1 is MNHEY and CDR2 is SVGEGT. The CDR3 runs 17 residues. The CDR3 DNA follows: TGTGCCAGCAGTTTCATGACGCAGGGTTTAATCTCCTACGAGCAGTACTTC. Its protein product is CASSFMTQGLISYEQYF.

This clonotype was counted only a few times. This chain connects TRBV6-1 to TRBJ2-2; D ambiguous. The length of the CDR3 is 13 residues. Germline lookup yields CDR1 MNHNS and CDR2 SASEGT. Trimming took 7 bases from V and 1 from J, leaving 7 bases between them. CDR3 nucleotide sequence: TGTGCCAGCAAGAAAGAGAACACCGGGGAGCTGTTTTTT. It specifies CASKKENTGELFF.

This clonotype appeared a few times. CDR3 protein: CASSLGSGGGTDTQYF. The CDR3, as DNA: TGTGCCAGCAGTTTAGGGTCAGGCGGGGGCACAGATACGCAGTATTTT. This chain uses TRBV12-3 or TRBV12-4 with TRBJ2-3, with D perhaps TRBD2 (6 bases). Between the trimmed V and J ends, which lost 1 base and 1 base, there was a span of 12 bases. The CDR3 sequence is 16 residues long.

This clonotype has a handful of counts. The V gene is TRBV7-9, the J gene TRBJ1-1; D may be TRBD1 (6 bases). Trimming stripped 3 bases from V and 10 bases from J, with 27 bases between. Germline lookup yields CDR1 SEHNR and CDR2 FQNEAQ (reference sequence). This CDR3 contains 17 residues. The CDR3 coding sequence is TGTGCCAGCAGCTTCGACAGGTTACTCACTAGGCCGGCGGGAGCTTTCTTT. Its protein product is CASSFDRLLTRPAGAFF. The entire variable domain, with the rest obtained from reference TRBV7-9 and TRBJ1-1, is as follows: DTGVSQNPRHKITKRGQNVTFRCDPISEHNRLYWYRQTLGQGPEFLTYFQNEAQLEKSRLLSDRFSAERPKGSFSTLEIQRTEQGDSAMYLCASSFDRLLTRPAGAFFGQGTRLTVV.

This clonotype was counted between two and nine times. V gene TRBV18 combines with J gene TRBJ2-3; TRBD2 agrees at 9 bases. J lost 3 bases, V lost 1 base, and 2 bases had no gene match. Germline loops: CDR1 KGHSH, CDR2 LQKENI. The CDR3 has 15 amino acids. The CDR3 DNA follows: TGTGCCAGCTCACCACTAGCGGGGGCAACAGATACGCAGTATTTT. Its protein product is CASSPLAGATDTQYF.

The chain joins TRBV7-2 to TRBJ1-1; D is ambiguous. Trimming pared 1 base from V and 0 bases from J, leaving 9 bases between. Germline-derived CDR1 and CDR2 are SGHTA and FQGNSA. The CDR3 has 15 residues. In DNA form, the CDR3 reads TGTGCCAGCAGCTTAGTGCTGGGAATGAACACTGAAGCTTTCTTT. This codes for CASSLVLGMNTEAFF. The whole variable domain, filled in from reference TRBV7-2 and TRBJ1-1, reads GAGVSQSPSNKVTEKGKDVELRCDPISGHTALYWYRQSLGQGLEFLIYFQGNSAPDKSGLPSDRFSAERTGGSVSTLTIQRTQQEDSAVYLCASSLVLGMNTEAFFGQGTRLTVV.

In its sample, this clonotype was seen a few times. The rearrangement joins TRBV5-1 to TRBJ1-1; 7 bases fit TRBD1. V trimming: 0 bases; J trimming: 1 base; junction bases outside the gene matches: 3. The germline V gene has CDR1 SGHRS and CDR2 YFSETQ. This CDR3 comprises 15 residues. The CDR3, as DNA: TGCGCCAGCAGCTTGGGAGGGGGCGGGAACACTGAAGCTTTCTTT. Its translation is CASSLGGGGNTEAFF.

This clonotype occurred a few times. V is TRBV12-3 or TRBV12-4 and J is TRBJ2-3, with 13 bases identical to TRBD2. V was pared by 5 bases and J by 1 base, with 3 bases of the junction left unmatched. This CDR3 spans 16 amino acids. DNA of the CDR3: TGTGCCAGCAGTCGAGGACTAGCGGGGGGCACAGATACGCAGTATTTT. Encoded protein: CASSRGLAGGTDTQYF.

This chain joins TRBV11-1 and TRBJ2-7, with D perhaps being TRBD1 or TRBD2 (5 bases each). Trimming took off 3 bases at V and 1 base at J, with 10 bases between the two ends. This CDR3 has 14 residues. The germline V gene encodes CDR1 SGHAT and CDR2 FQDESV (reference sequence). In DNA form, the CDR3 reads TGTGCCAGCAGCTTGGGGGACCTATCCTACGAGCAGTACGTC. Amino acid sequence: CASSLGDLSYEQYV.

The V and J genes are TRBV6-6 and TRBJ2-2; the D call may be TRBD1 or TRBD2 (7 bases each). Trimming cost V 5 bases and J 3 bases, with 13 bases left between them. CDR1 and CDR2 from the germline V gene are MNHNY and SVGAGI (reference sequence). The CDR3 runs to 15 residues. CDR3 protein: CASSPTGRDTGELFF. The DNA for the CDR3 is TGTGCCAGCAGTCCGACAGGGAGGGACACCGGGGAGCTGTTTTTT.

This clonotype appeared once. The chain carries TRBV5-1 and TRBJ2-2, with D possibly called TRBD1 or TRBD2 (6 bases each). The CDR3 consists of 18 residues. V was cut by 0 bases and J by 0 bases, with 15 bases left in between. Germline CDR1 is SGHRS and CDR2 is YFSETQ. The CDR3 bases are TGCGCCAGCAGCTTGGCGGGACTGGACAGATCGAACACCGGGGAGCTGTTTTTT. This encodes CASSLAGLDRSNTGELFF.

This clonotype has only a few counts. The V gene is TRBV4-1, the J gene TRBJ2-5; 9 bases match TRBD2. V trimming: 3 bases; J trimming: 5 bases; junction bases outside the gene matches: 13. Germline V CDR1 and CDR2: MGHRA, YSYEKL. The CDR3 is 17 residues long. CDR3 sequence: CASSQALASGASETQYF. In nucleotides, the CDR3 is TGCGCCAGCAGCCAGGCCCTGGCTAGCGGGGCCTCGGAGACCCAGTACTTC.

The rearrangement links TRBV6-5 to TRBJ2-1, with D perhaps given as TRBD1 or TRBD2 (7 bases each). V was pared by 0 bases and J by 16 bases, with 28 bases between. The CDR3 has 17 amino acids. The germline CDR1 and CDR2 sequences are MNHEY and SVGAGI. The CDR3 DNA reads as TGTGCCAGCAGTTACTCGATTCATAGGGGAGGGGGCTCGCGGGAATTCTTC. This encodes CASSYSIHRGGGSREFF.

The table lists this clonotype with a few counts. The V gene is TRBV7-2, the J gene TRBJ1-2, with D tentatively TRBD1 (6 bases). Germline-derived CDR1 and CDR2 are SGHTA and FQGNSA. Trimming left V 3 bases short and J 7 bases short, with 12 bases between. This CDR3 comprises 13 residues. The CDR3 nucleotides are TGTGCCAGCAGCTTGCAGGGGTTAGCTGGCTACACCTTC. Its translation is CASSLQGLAGYTF.

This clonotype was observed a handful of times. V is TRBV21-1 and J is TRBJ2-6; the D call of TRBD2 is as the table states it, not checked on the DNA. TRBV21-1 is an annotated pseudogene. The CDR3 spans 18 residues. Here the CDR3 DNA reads TGTGCCAGCAGCATACTAGCGGGGGCCTTCTCTGGGGCCAACGTCCTGACTTTC. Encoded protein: CASSILAGAFSGANVLTF.

CDR3 protein: CASSQEYPGSLHF. In DNA, the CDR3 is TGCGCCAGCAGCCAAGAATACCCAGGGTCCCTCCACTTT. The rearrangement uses TRBV4-1 and TRBJ1-6; the D gene is possibly TRBD1 (5 bases). CDR1 and CDR2 from the germline V gene are MGHRA and YSYEKL. V lost 0 bases to trimming and J lost 14 bases, with 11 bases between them. This CDR3 comprises 13 residues.